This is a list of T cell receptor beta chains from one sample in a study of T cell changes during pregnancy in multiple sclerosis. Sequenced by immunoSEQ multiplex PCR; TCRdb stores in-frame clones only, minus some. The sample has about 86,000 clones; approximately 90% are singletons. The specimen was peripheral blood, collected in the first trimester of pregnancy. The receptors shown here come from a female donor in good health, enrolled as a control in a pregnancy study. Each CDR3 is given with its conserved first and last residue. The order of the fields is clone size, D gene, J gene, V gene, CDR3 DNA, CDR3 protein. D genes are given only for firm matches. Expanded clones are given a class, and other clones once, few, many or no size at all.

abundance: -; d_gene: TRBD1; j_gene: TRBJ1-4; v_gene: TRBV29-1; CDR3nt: TGCAGCGCCTCAGGGGGCACGAATGAAAAACTGTTTTTT; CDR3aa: CSASGGTNEKLFF
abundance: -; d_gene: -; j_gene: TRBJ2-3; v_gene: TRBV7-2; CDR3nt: TGTGCCAGCAGCTTAGTGGGCCAGGGGGGAGATACGCAGTATTTT; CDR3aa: CASSLVGQGGDTQYF
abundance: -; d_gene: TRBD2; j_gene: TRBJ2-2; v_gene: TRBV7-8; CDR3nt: TGTGCCAGCAGCTTGGGACTAGCGGGGGGGAGGACCGGGGAGCTGTTTTTT; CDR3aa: CASSLGLAGGRTGELFF
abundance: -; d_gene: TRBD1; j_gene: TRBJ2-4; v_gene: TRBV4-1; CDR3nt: TGCGCCAGCAGCCCCGCATACTTTGACAGGGTCGACTTC; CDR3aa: CASSPAYFDRVDF
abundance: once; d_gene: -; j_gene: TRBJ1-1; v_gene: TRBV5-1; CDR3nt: TGCGCCAGCAGCTCCTCTTCTGGGGGCGGCACTGAAGCTTTCTTT; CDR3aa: CASSSSSGGGTEAFF
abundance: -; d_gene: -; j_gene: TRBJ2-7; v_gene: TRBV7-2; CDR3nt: TGTGCCAGCAGCACGTCCGGGACTGTCTACGAGCAGTACTTC; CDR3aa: CASSTSGTVYEQYF
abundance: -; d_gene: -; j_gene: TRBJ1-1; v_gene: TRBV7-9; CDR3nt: TGTGCCAGCAGCCTGTATGAAGCTTTCTTT; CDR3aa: CASSLYEAFF
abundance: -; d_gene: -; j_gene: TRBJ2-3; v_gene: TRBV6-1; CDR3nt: TGTGCCAGCAGTGAAGGGTCAGGGCTCGGTACGCAGTATTTT; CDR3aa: CASSEGSGLGTQYF
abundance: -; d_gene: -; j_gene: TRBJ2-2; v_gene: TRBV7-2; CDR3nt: TGTGCCAGCAGCTTAGTTCGGGGGGAGCTGTTTTTT; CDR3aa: CASSLVRGELFF
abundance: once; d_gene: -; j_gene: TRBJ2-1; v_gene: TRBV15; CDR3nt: TGTGCCACCAGCAGACAGACGTCGGGCAATGAGCAGTTCTTC; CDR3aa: CATSRQTSGNEQFF
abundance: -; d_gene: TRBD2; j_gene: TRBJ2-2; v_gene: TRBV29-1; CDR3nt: TGCAGCGTTCAGCGGGGGTGGGAGGCCGGGGAGCTGTTTTTT; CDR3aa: CSVQRGWEAGELFF
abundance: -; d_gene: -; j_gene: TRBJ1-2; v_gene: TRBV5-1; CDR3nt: TGCGCCAGCAGCTTGGCAAGATATTCCCGGGATCCGGGACAAATTAACTATGGCTACACCTTC; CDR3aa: CASSLARYSRDPGQINYGYTF
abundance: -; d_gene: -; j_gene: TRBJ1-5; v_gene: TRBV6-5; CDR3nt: TGTGCCAGCAGTTACGGTCAAGACAGTAATCAGCCCCAGCATTTT; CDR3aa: CASSYGQDSNQPQHF
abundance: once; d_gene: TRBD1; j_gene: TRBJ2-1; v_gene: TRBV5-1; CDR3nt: TGCGCCAGCAGCTTGGGGACAGGGGAAATGAATGAGCAGTTCTTC; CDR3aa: CASSLGTGEMNEQFF
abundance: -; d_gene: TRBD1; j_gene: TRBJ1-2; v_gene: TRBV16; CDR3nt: TGTGCCAGCAGCCCAGGGGGGAAGCGGTATGGCTACACCTTC; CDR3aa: CASSPGGKRYGYTF
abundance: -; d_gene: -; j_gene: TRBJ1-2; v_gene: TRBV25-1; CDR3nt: TGTGCCAGCAGCCCGGACAGCGATAACTATGGCTACACCTTC; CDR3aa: CASSPDSDNYGYTF
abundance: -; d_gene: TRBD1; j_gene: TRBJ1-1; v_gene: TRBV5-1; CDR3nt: TGCGCCAGCAGCTTGGGGACAGGGTTGATGACTGAAGCTTTCTTT; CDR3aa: CASSLGTGLMTEAFF
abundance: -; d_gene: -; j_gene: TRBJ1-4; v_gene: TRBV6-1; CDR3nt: TGTGCCAGCACATCCGGGAGGGGGAATGAAAAACTGTTTTTT; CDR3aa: CASTSGRGNEKLFF
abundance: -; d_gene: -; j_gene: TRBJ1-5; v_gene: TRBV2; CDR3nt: TGTGCCAGCACCGGGCCGGGAGCCACAGGTCAGCCCCAGCATTTT; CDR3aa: CASTGPGATGQPQHF
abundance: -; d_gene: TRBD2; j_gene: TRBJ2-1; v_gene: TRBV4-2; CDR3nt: TGTGCCAGCAGCCCGACTAGCGGGGGGGCCAATGAGCAGTTCTTC; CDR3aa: CASSPTSGGANEQFF
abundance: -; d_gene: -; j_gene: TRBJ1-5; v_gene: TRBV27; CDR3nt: TGTGCCAGCAGCGGGGGCAATCAGCCCCAGCATTTT; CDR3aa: CASSGGNQPQHF
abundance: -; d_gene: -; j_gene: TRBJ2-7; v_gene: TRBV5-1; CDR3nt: TGCGCCAGCAGCCGGATGACAGGCGGCTACGAGCAGTACTTC; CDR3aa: CASSRMTGGYEQYF
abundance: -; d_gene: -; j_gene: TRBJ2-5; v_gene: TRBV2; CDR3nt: TGTGCCAGCAGTGAAGCGTTAGCGGCGGTGGGGGGTACCCAGTACTTC; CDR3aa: CASSEALAAVGGTQYF
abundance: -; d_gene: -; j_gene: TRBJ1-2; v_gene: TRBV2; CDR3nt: TGTGCCAGCAGTGCCGGGACTAACTATGGCTACACCTTC; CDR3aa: CASSAGTNYGYTF
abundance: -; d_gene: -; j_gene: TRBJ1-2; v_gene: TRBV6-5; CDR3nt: TGTGCCACCTCAGCGGAGTATGGCTACACCTTC; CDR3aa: CATSAEYGYTF
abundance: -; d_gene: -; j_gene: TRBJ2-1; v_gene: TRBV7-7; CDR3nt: TGTGCTAGCAGCTTACAATCAGGGTTACATGAGCAGTTCTTC; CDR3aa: CASSLQSGLHEQFF
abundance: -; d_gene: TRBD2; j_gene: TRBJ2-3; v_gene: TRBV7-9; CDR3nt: TGTGCCAGCAGAATAGCGGGGGCAAGCACAGATACGCAGTATTTT; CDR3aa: CASRIAGASTDTQYF
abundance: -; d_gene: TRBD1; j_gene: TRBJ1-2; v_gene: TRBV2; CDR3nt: TGTGCCAGCAGTGCGGGACAGGGCTATGGCTACACCTTC; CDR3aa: CASSAGQGYGYTF
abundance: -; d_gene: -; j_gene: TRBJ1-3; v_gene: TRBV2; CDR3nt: TGTGCCAGCAGTGAGACCGCTCCCCGGGCTGGAAACACCATATATTTT; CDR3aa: CASSETAPRAGNTIYF
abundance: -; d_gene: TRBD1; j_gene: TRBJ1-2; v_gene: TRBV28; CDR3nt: TGTGCCAGCAGGCCTCTACTCGTGGACAGGGCCTATGGCTACACCTTC; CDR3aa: CASRPLLVDRAYGYTF
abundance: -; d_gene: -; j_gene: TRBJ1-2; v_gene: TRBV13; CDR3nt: TGTGCCAGCAGCTCGGTACAGGGTGCGAATGGCTACACCTTC; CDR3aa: CASSSVQGANGYTF
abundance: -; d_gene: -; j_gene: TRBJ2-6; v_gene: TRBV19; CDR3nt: TGTGCCAGTAGTATAGTGAGCGCCGGGGCCAACGTCCTGACTTTC; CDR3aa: CASSIVSAGANVLTF
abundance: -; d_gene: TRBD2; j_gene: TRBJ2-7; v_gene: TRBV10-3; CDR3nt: TGTGCCATCAGTGACATCGGGGGGGCTGATACCTACGAGCAGTACTTC; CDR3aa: CAISDIGGADTYEQYF
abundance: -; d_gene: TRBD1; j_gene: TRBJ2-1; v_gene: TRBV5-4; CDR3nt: TGTGCCAGCAGCTTAAACAGGGGGAACTACAATGAGCAGTTCTTC; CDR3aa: CASSLNRGNYNEQFF
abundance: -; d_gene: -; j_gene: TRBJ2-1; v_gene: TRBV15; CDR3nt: TGTGCCACCAGCAGAGACCCGACGAACAGTGAGCACAATGAGCAGTTCTTC; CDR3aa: CATSRDPTNSEHNEQFF
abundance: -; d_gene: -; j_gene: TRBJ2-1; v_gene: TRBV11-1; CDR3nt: TGTGCCAGCAGCTTAGGTGCGGGGTTCTTCTACAATGAGCAGTTCTTC; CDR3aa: CASSLGAGFFYNEQFF
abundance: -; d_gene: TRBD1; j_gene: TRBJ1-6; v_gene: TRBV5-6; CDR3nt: TGTGCCAGCAGCTTGTCCGGGACAGCGAATTCACCCCTCCACTTT; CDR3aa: CASSLSGTANSPLHF
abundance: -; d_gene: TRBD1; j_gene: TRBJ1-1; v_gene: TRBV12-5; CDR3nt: TGTGCTAGTGGGAGGGACAGCAGGAACACTGAAGCTTTCTTT; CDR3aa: CASGRDSRNTEAFF
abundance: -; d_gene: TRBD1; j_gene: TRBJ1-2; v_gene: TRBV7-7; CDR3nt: TGTGCTAGCAGCCGAGACAGGGCTAACTATGGCTACACCTTC; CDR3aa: CASSRDRANYGYTF